This TCR beta chain was recorded in a study of T cell repertoires in ileal Crohn's disease. About the research overall: About half received postoperative treatment, around ten with thiopurines and 15 to 20 anti-TNF.

The table came from immunoSEQ multiplex PCR; TCRdb's copy has only in-frame clones and leaves some out. The table has around 33,000 clones, about four fifths seen once. Deletions cut 4 bases from V and 14 bases from J, with 18 bases between. The CDR3 consists of 14 residues. Germline CDR1 and CDR2: MNHEY and SMNVEV (reference sequence). The gene calls are TRBV27 and TRBJ1-6; possibly TRBD1 for D (5 bases). The receptor comes from an adult with Crohn's disease. Sequencing was performed on ileal tissue. CDR3 amino acids: CASSSLDKKQSLHF. In nucleotides, the CDR3 is TGTGCCAGCAGTTCCTTGGACAAAAAGCAGTCCCTCCACTTT.